A single sample is the source of the 21 T cell receptor beta chains below, sequenced in a study of shared clonotypes between healthy human individuals. Sequenced by immunoSEQ multiplex PCR; TCRdb stores in-frame clones only, minus some. This table has about 1.5 million clones, 95% to 99% appearing once. Sequencing used naive CD4+ T cells sorted from blood. Subset described: CD45RA+ positively selected. These receptors all stem from a man aged 30 to 45 in good health.

The chain carries TRBV5-1 and TRBJ2-5; a possible D gene is TRBD2 (5 bases). The CDR3 has 18 amino acids. V shed 1 base and J shed 1 base, with 20 bases lying between them. Germline assignment: CDR1 SGHRS and CDR2 YFSETQ. In nucleotides, the CDR3 is TGCGCCAGCAGCTTGTGGTCTCTCGGGAATGGGATCCAAGAGACCCAGTACTTC. It translates to CASSLWSLGNGIQETQYF.

The chain uses TRBV9 and TRBJ2-1, with 10 bases matching TRBD2. The V gene's germline CDR1 is SGDLS and CDR2 YYNGEE. This CDR3 is 15 amino acids long. The V segment lost 0 bases and the J segment 10 bases; nucleotides outside the gene matches: 7. This CDR3 is CASSVGASGSGEQFF. CDR3 sequence (DNA): TGTGCCAGCAGCGTAGGGGCTAGCGGGAGTGGGGAGCAGTTCTTC.

This chain joins TRBV9 and TRBJ2-1; D is uncertain. Trimming took 0 bases from V and 9 from J, leaving 10 bases between them. The germline CDR1 and CDR2 sequences are SGDLS and YYNGEE. CDR3 size: 13 residues. In DNA, the CDR3 is TGTGCCAGCAGCGTAGGAGGCGTTACTGAGCAGTTCTTC. Its translation is CASSVGGVTEQFF.

The chain joins TRBV9 to TRBJ1-3; D remains ambiguous. Germline-derived CDR1 and CDR2 are SGDLS and YYNGEE. The CDR3 is 15 amino acids. Trimming removed 0 bases from V and 5 bases from J, with 12 bases in between. The chain's CDR3 is CASSVAAEPRNTIYF. The CDR3 coding sequence is TGTGCCAGCAGCGTAGCGGCGGAACCCCGAAACACCATATATTTT.

Only one count was recorded for this clone. The chain combines TRBV5-5 with TRBJ2-7; D perhaps matches TRBD2 (6 bases). With 6 bases removed from V and 0 bases from J, the gap between germline ends came to 16 bases. The germline V gene has CDR1 SGHKS and CDR2 YYEKEE (reference sequence). CDR3 length: 15 residues. This chain's CDR3 is CASKEGYHLSYEQYF. The CDR3, as DNA: TGTGCCAGCAAGGAGGGCTACCACCTCTCCTACGAGCAGTACTTC.

The chain uses TRBV19 and TRBJ2-7; unclear D gene. Trimming removed 5 bases at V and 6 bases at J, with 20 bases between. From germline, CDR1 is LNHDA and CDR2 SQIVND (reference sequence). This CDR3 is 15 amino acids long. The CDR3 nucleotides read TGTGCCAGTAGTTTCAACTTCCGGATACGAAGCGAGCAGTACTTC. Its protein is CASSFNFRIRSEQYF.

The V call is TRBV12-5, the J call TRBJ2-1; maybe TRBD1 (6 bases). Germline V gene lookup returns CDR1 LGHNT and CDR2 FRNRAP. V gave up 6 bases and J gave up 6 bases, with 15 bases separating them. The length of the CDR3 is 14 residues. The CDR3 is CASGPRDNINEQFF. In nucleotides, the CDR3 is TGTGCTAGTGGGCCCCGGGACAACATCAATGAGCAGTTCTTC.

This chain uses TRBV10-3 with TRBJ2-7, with D unresolved. V shed 2 bases and J shed 4 bases, with 18 bases lying between them. The CDR3 spans 16 residues. CDR1 and CDR2 from the germline V gene are ENHRY and SYGVKD. CDR3 nucleotide sequence: TGTGCCATCAGTGAGGGGGTTGGGGTAGGAGAGTACGAGCAGTACTTC. It is translated as CAISEGVGVGEYEQYF.

This sequence joins TRBV9 and TRBJ1-5; perhaps TRBD1 as D (6 bases). Per germline, CDR1 SGDLS and CDR2 YYNGEE. CDR3 length: 13 amino acids. Trimming pared 4 bases from V and 7 bases from J, leaving 12 bases between. CDR3 nucleotide sequence: TGTGCCAGCAGCACCAGGGGAGAGCAGCCCCAGCATTTT. It yields the protein CASSTRGEQPQHF.

V and J are TRBV6-6 and TRBJ1-5; TRBD1 aligns across 7 bases. This CDR3 has 15 amino acids. Losses at the gene ends were 6 bases for V and 2 bases for J; bases not matched to a gene: 7. Germline assignment: CDR1 MNHNY and CDR2 SVGAGI (reference sequence). For the CDR3, the DNA is TGTGCCAGCAGGCCACAGGGGATCGGCAATCAGCCCCAGCATTTT. Its translation is CASRPQGIGNQPQHF.

The rearrangement uses TRBV18 and TRBJ2-5, with D unresolved. Germline V gene data show CDR1 as KGHSH and CDR2 as LQKENI. V was pared by 0 bases and J by 5 bases, with 13 bases between. The CDR3 spans 15 residues. The CDR3 sequence is CASSPPSSSRETQYF. DNA of the CDR3: TGTGCCAGCTCACCACCGAGCAGTTCACGGGAGACCCAGTACTTC.

The chain has TRBV7-2 and TRBJ2-3; 7 bases map to TRBD2. V gave up 6 bases and J gave up 1 base; unmatched junction bases: 10. The germline gives CDR1 SGHTA, CDR2 FQGNSA. This CDR3 is built from 16 residues. CDR3 nucleotides: TGTGCCAGCAGAGTTCCTCGGGGAGGGGGCACAGATACGCAGTATTTT. Encoded protein: CASRVPRGGGTDTQYF. The variable domain in full, completed from reference TRBV7-2 and TRBJ2-3, reads GAGVSQSPSNKVTEKGKDVELRCDPISGHTALYWYRQSLGQGLEFLIYFQGNSAPDKSGLPSDRFSAERTGGSVSTLTIQRTQQEDSAVYLCASRVPRGGGTDTQYFGPGTRLTVL.

The V and J genes are TRBV19 and TRBJ2-5, with a weak D call TRBD2 (5 bases). CDR3 length equals 15 residues. With 4 bases removed from V and 4 bases from J, the gap between germline ends came to 16 bases. CDR1 is LNHDA, CDR2 SQIVND, per germline (reference sequence). The CDR3 DNA sequence: TGTGCCAGTAGTAAGCTACCGGGATCCAGAGAGACCCAGTACTTC. It encodes CASSKLPGSRETQYF. Full variable domain (rest looked up from reference TRBV19 and TRBJ2-5): DGGITQSPKYLFRKEGQNVTLSCEQNLNHDAMYWYRQDPGQGLRLIYYSQIVNDFQKGDIAEGYSVSREKKESFPLTVTSAQKNPTAFYLCASSKLPGSRETQYFGPGTRLLVL.

This rearrangement joins TRBV13 to TRBJ2-3; the D call may be TRBD1 or TRBD2 (5 bases each). The CDR3 loop spans 13 amino acids. V was shortened by 4 bases and J by 9 bases, with 14 bases between the two germline ends. CDR1 is PRHDT, CDR2 FYEKMQ, per germline (reference sequence). The CDR3 DNA reads as TGTGCCAGCAGCTCCACAGGAGGTGGGACGCAGTATTTT. It is translated as CASSSTGGGTQYF.

The chain links TRBV5-4 to TRBJ2-2, with 10 bases fitting TRBD2. V shed 3 bases, J shed 1 base, and the junction held 3 bases outside the gene matches. Germline assignment: CDR1 SGHNT and CDR2 YYREEE (reference sequence). There are 16 residues in the CDR3. The CDR3 DNA reads TGTGCCAGCAGCTCTCGACTAGCGGGGAACACCGGGGAGCTGTTTTTT. Encoded protein: CASSSRLAGNTGELFF.

The chain combines TRBV2 with TRBJ2-5; D is undetermined. The CDR3 covers 11 residues. The germline V gene has CDR1 SNHLY and CDR2 FYNNEI. V lost 3 bases and J 9 bases, leaving 8 bases between the germline ends. The CDR3 sequence is CASSEFPPQYF. The CDR3 DNA is TGTGCCAGCAGTGAGTTCCCGCCCCAGTACTTC.

The chain recombines TRBV6-6 with TRBJ2-1; no reliable D call. From germline, CDR1 is MNHNY and CDR2 SVGAGI (reference sequence). There are 15 residues in the CDR3. Between the trimmed V and J ends, which lost 6 bases and 1 base, there was a span of 13 bases. CDR3 sequence: CASSSSGASYNEQFF. Written as DNA, the CDR3 is TGTGCCAGCAGCTCCTCTGGCGCGTCCTACAATGAGCAGTTCTTC.

This clone was seen only once. This rearrangement joins TRBV19 to TRBJ2-1; 9 nucleotides align to TRBD1. The ends lost 8 bases at V and 7 bases at J; junction bases unmatched: 6. Germline CDR1 and CDR2: LNHDA and SQIVND (reference sequence). The length of the CDR3 is 13 residues. Written as DNA, the CDR3 is TGTGCCAGTGGCCGGGACAGGGCAAATGAGCAGTTCTTC. Translated, it gives CASGRDRANEQFF.

The chain couples TRBV5-1 to TRBJ2-3, with no clear D. The CDR3 totals 14 residues. Germline CDR1 reads SGHRS; CDR2 reads YFSETQ. The germline V and J ends were trimmed by 6 bases and 3 bases, with 14 bases remaining between them. The CDR3 protein is CASNPSFSTDTQYF. CDR3 sequence (DNA): TGCGCCAGCAACCCATCATTCAGTACAGATACGCAGTATTTT.

This chain uses TRBV29-1 with TRBJ2-7; D is possibly TRBD2 (6 bases). Germline CDR1 is SQVTM and CDR2 is ANQGSEA. The V end was cut by 6 bases, the J end by 1 base, with 16 bases between. The CDR3 spans 14 residues. The CDR3 coding sequence is TGCAGCGTCGCGAACCCGGGACTGTCCTACGAGCAGTACTTC. Translated, it gives CSVANPGLSYEQYF.

This clone has just one count. This sequence joins TRBV11-2 and TRBJ2-7; TRBD1 agrees at 7 bases. This CDR3 contains 15 residues. The germline V gene has CDR1 SGHAT and CDR2 FQNNGV. The V segment lost 6 bases and the J segment 2 bases; nucleotides outside the gene matches: 10. The CDR3 nucleotides are TGTGCCAGCAGTCCAATCCGGGACAGCACCTACGAGCAGTACTTC. Translating it yields CASSPIRDSTYEQYF.